These 20 T cell receptor beta chains were all obtained from the same sample, sequenced in a study of cytomegalovirus exposure and HLA in healthy donors. In the PCR, 60 Vbeta and 13 Jbeta primers were used. Repertoires were generated with immunoSEQ multiplex PCR, while TCRdb's copy carries only in-frame clones and drops some. The data show under 200,000 clones, roughly 84% seen once. The sample was PBMCs. Receptors originate from a male donor in good health and CMV-seronegative.

The genes are TRBV29-1 and TRBJ1-1, with D unresolved. The CDR3 is 10 residues long. In germline, CDR1 is SQVTM, CDR2 ANQGSEA. V shed 4 bases and J shed 10 bases, with 10 bases lying between them. The CDR3 DNA is TGCAGCGTTGCACTAGGGCCAGCTTTCTTT. It encodes CSVALGPAFF.

J is TRBJ1-3 and V is TRBV5-8; D is undetermined. The germline V and J ends were trimmed by 0 bases and 0 bases, with 7 bases remaining between them. Germline loops: CDR1 SGHTS, CDR2 YDEGEE. The CDR3 contains 15 residues. The CDR3 protein is CASSLGQFSGNTIYF. The DNA for the CDR3 is TGTGCCAGCAGCTTGGGGCAGTTCTCTGGAAACACCATATATTTT. Looking up the rest from reference TRBV5-8 and TRBJ1-3 gives the full variable domain: EAGVTQSPTHLIKTRGQQATLRCSPISGHTSVYWYQQALGLGLQFLLWYDEGEERNRGNFPPRFSGRQFPNYSSELNVNALELEDSALYLCASSLGQFSGNTIYFGEGSWLTVV.

The V and J genes are TRBV5-1 and TRBJ2-1; 14 nucleotides align to TRBD2. CDR3 length: 16 residues. The trim removed 3 bases at V and 7 bases at J, leaving 6 bases unmatched. Germline loops: CDR1 SGHRS, CDR2 YFSETQ. Here the CDR3 DNA reads TGCGCCAGCAGCTGGGGACTAGCGGGAGCCTCAAATGAGCAGTTCTTC. It translates to CASSWGLAGASNEQFF.

This sequence joins TRBV9 and TRBJ2-5; TRBD1 might be the D (7 bases). The CDR3 is 16 residues long. Trimming took 0 bases from V and 2 from J, leaving 14 bases between them. Germline V CDR1 and CDR2: SGDLS, YYNGEE. In DNA form, the CDR3 reads TGTGCCAGCAGCGTAGCAGGGGGGACAGTGCAAGAGACCCAGTACTTC. Protein sequence: CASSVAGGTVQETQYF.

V and J are TRBV15 and TRBJ1-2, with a possible D match to TRBD1 (5 bases). Trimming removed 0 bases from V and 12 bases from J, with 17 bases in between. The CDR3 sequence is 14 residues long. Looked up from germline, CDR1 is LNHNV and CDR2 is YYDKDF (reference sequence). The DNA for the CDR3 is TGTGCCACCAGCAGAGATTTTCAGGTTCTCAGGGACACCTTC. Its protein product is CATSRDFQVLRDTF.

This chain uses TRBV5-8 with TRBJ2-5, with 9 positions matching TRBD1. Germline CDR1 reads SGHTS; CDR2 reads YDEGEE. With V trimmed by 0 bases and J by 4 bases, 7 bases remained unmatched. This CDR3 has 16 residues. The CDR3 spells CASSLGTGGLSETQYF. The CDR3 DNA reads TGTGCCAGCAGCTTGGGTACAGGGGGCCTTTCAGAGACCCAGTACTTC.

The V gene is TRBV10-3, the J gene TRBJ2-7; 9 bases map to TRBD1. Per germline, CDR1 ENHRY and CDR2 SYGVKD. J lost 3 bases, V lost 6 bases, and 12 bases had no gene match. This CDR3 has 16 residues. CDR3 loop: CAIRTTTGGRGYEQYF. CDR3 DNA: TGTGCCATCAGGACCACGACAGGGGGTCGAGGCTACGAGCAGTACTTC.

The rearrangement joins TRBV5-5 to TRBJ1-4, with TRBD1 as a possible D gene (6 bases). Germline-derived CDR1 and CDR2 are SGHKS and YYEKEE (reference sequence). The CDR3 spans 16 residues. Trimming removed 0 bases from V and 7 bases from J, with 16 bases in between. CDR3 region: CASSLGLQGLGEKLFF. The CDR3, as DNA: TGTGCCAGCAGCTTGGGTTTGCAGGGGCTTGGTGAAAAACTGTTTTTT.

The V and J genes are TRBV18 and TRBJ2-5, with D hard to call. The germline V gene encodes CDR1 KGHSH and CDR2 LQKENI. V was pared by 0 bases and J by 4 bases, with 3 bases between. The CDR3 totals 12 residues. The CDR3, as DNA: TGTGCCAGCTCACCACCTAGAGAGACCCAGTACTTC. This translates into CASSPPRETQYF.

The chain links TRBV5-1 to TRBJ2-2, with 9 bases aligning to TRBD2. The CDR3 runs 15 residues. J lost 7 bases, V lost 7 bases, and 11 bases had no gene match. CDR1 SGHRS and CDR2 YFSETQ come from the germline V gene. The CDR3 loop reads CASGLEAGGIGELFF. DNA of the CDR3: TGCGCCAGCGGACTGGAGGCGGGAGGGATCGGGGAGCTGTTTTTT.

The chain has TRBV5-6 and TRBJ1-6, with TRBD1 matching over 9 bases. This CDR3 has 15 residues. The germline V gene encodes CDR1 SGHDT and CDR2 YYEEEE. V shed 9 bases and J 9 bases; nucleotides not matched to a gene: 13. CDR3 sequence: CATSYRDRDFSPLHF. The CDR3 nucleotides read TGTGCCACCTCATACCGGGACAGGGACTTTTCACCCCTCCACTTT.

In its sample, this clone was seen once. The rearrangement links TRBV5-1 to TRBJ2-2; 7 bases match TRBD2. The CDR3 sequence is 15 residues long. The germline gives CDR1 SGHRS, CDR2 YFSETQ. The CDR3 reads CATAVGTTNTGELFF. DNA of the CDR3: TGCGCAACAGCGGTTGGGACTACTAACACCGGGGAGCTGTTTTTT.

This clone has only a few counts. The chain combines TRBV27 with TRBJ2-3; D uncertain. The CDR3 length is 16 residues. Deletions cut 3 bases from V and 0 bases from J, with 13 bases between. Germline V gene sequence: CDR1 MNHEY, CDR2 SMNVEV (reference sequence). CDR3 nucleotides: TGTGCCAGCAGTTTCTACGTACCAGCGAGCACAGATACGCAGTATTTT. Its translation is CASSFYVPASTDTQYF.

This chain uses TRBV27 with TRBJ1-3; the D is unclear. The CDR3 is made up of 14 amino acids. CDR1 is MNHEY, CDR2 SMNVEV, per germline (reference sequence). Trimming stripped 5 bases from V and 3 bases from J, with 11 bases between. CDR3 loop: CASSPRRGGNTIYF. CDR3 bases: TGTGCCAGCAGTCCAAGACGGGGTGGAAACACCATATATTTT.

This chain joins TRBV7-6 and TRBJ2-3; 8 nucleotides match TRBD1. The germline CDR1 and CDR2 sequences are SGHVS and FNYEAQ. The CDR3 loop spans 17 amino acids. The junction had 9 bases not matched to a gene; V was cut back by 4 bases and J by 0 bases. The DNA of the CDR3 is TGTGCCAGCAGCTCAACTCGGGACAGGCCTAGCACAGATACGCAGTATTTT. Translated: CASSSTRDRPSTDTQYF.

The genes are TRBV15 and TRBJ1-2; D possibly corresponds to TRBD1 (6 bases). The V end lost 3 bases, the J end lost 5 bases, and 16 bases lay between the germline ends. This CDR3 is built from 15 residues. CDR1 is LNHNV and CDR2 is YYDKDF in the germline V gene (reference sequence). This CDR3 is CATSRPPGALYGYTF. In DNA, the CDR3 is TGTGCCACCAGCAGGCCGCCAGGGGCCCTATATGGCTACACCTTC.

The chain uses TRBV7-6 and TRBJ1-4; no reliable D call. This CDR3 contains 14 residues. V shed 0 bases and J shed 8 bases, with 10 bases lying between them. Germline V CDR1 and CDR2: SGHVS, FNYEAQ. Here the CDR3 reads CASSLARFGEKLFF. The CDR3, as DNA: TGTGCCAGCAGCTTAGCCCGGTTCGGGGAAAAACTGTTTTTT.

CDR3 DNA: TGTGCCAGCAGCCCAGAGGCGGGACAGGGGTACGAGCAGTACTTC. Encoded protein: CASSPEAGQGYEQYF. V usage is TRBV5-6 and J usage is TRBJ2-7; 10 bases are a match to TRBD1. Per germline, CDR1 SGHDT and CDR2 YYEEEE. V dropped 4 bases and J dropped 4; count of bases not matched to a gene: 8. This CDR3 spans 15 amino acids. Combining the CDR3 with reference TRBV5-6 and TRBJ2-7 gives the whole variable domain DAGVTQSPTHLIKTRGQQVTLRCSPKSGHDTVSWYQQALGQGPQFIFQYYEEEERQRGNFPDRFSGHQFPNYSSELNVNALLLGDSALYLCASSPEAGQGYEQYFGPGTRLTVT.

This sequence joins TRBV28 and TRBJ1-5, with 8 bases matching TRBD1. CDR3 size: 16 residues. The germline CDR1 and CDR2 sequences are MDHEN and SYDVKM. V lost 1 base, J lost 6 bases, and 8 bases stayed unmatched. The DNA for the CDR3 is TGTGCCAGCAGTTTATCGTCAGGGGGCCTCCTTCAGCCCCAGCATTTT. As protein: CASSLSSGGLLQPQHF.

The chain combines TRBV2 with TRBJ2-5; no definite D call. CDR3 length: 14 residues. V lost 3 bases, J lost 3 bases, and 11 bases lay in between. The germline CDR1 and CDR2 sequences are SNHLY and FYNNEI. The CDR3 nucleotides are TGTGCCAGCAGTGATGAGCTAATGAAAGAGACCCAGTACTTC. It is translated as CASSDELMKETQYF.